This T cell receptor beta chain was obtained from a study of cytomegalovirus exposure and HLA in healthy donors. Overall study context: Earlier work reported roughly 120 million unique TCR beta sequences from 170 million or so T cells. Study conclusions and caveats: In a later analysis, a missense DCLRE1C variant was linked to TCR beta V- and J-gene trimming. An analysis done earlier found most TCR beta V segments productive about 87% or about 30% of the time. With DRB1 most and HLA-C fewest, TCR association rates differed between HLA loci in a later analysis.

Losses at the gene ends were 4 bases for V and 6 bases for J; bases not matched to a gene: 14. Germline assignment: CDR1 SGHNT and CDR2 YYREEE (reference sequence). The CDR3 sequence is 17 residues long. The count of this clone is one. As yet, its antigen is unknown. The PCR employed 60 Vbeta primers together with 13 Jbeta primers. Some clones are missing from TCRdb's copy, which holds only in-frame ones; the method was immunoSEQ multiplex PCR. The table lists 210,000 or so clones, just over 75% of them singletons. The chain uses TRBV5-4 and TRBJ2-3, with 10 bases lining up with TRBD2. The sequencing sample was made of PBMCs. The TCR originated in a man aged 18 to 30 in good health and CMV-seronegative. The DNA for the CDR3 is TGTGCCAGCAGCAAACAGGGAACTAGCGGGAAGGCGGATACGCAGTATTTT. Its protein is CASSKQGTSGKADTQYF.